A selection of T cell receptor beta chains follows, all from one sample in a study of tumor and adjacent non-tumor tissue in lung cancer. TCRdb analysed the multiplex PCR reads with MiXCR anew, one entry per CDR3 protein. This sample has fewer than 100,000 distinct CDR3 sequences, with roughly 77% found just once. Sequencing was carried out using distant non-tumor lung tissue. All receptors derive from a woman aged 45-60 years with non-small cell lung cancer. Each CDR3 is given with its conserved first and last residue.

V gene	J gene	CDR3 protein
TRBV6-6	TRBJ2-3	CANIEDSTSDTQFF
TRBV29-1	TRBJ2-7	CSVVARQGIEQYF
TRBV29-1	TRBJ2-7	CSVDSGQGVKNKQYF
TRBV6-5	TRBJ1-2	CTSSYWTGAYGYTF
TRBV24-1	TRBJ2-1	CATSIPGQDTGDYEQFF
TRBV12-3/TRBV12-4	TRBJ2-7	CASIRLGDTYEQYF
TRBV12-3/TRBV12-4	TRBJ2-2	CARGWTSGNTWELFF
TRBV4-2	TRBJ2-7	CASSGDSGNAYERYF
TRBV20-1	TRBJ1-1	CSADRTGRTEVFF
TRBV11-2	TRBJ2-1	CASSLEAFGGQFF
TRBV6-5	TRBJ1-4	CASSYSGPGGEKLIF
TRBV11-2	TRBJ2-5	CASSLATSGNQEAQHF
TRBV4-1	TRBJ2-7	CASSTGTGTYEQYF
TRBV11-3	TRBJ1-2	CATMTGCYGHTF
TRBV5-1	TRBJ2-2	CASSFSLAGPTNTGVLFF
TRBV6-1	TRBJ1-5	CVSCNNDINQPQHF
TRBV29-1	TRBJ1-3	CSVGPGGGNTIYF
TRBV6-6	TRBJ2-7	CASSSPRSSYKQYF
TRBV24-1	TRBJ2-3	CVTSDSGQDSTDTQYF
TRBV6-6	TRBJ1-3	CASGSWTGGGNTLYF
TRBV4-1	TRBJ2-1	CASSQIVASSYNEQFF
TRBV2	TRBJ2-6	CASSEGNSGANVLTF
TRBV4-2	TRBJ2-6	CASSQDFGPTWGVYVLTF
TRBV11-2	TRBJ1-2	CASGLETGGRGYGYTF
TRBV6-5	TRBJ1-4	CVIRRIATNEKLFF
TRBV11-1	TRBJ1-1	CASSPRGTPDTEGFF
TRBV6-1	TRBJ1-4	CANSGRTDERLFF
TRBV5-4	TRBJ2-7	CASNLTWGKGAVDEQYF
TRBV4-1	TRBJ1-4	CASTVSYPTNEKLFF
TRBV6-1	TRBJ1-2	CTSVAHLYGYTF
TRBV5-1	TRBJ2-2	CANNDTGELFF
TRBV6-2/TRBV6-3	TRBJ2-7	CANSHRDRTSGNHEQYF
TRBV29-1	TRBJ1-2	CSPKRQNYGYTF
TRBV6-1	TRBJ2-7	CASSDQAHYEQHF
TRBV12-3/TRBV12-4	TRBJ2-2	CGSSFRDRTSGRITTGELFF
TRBV6-1	TRBJ2-1	CASSEPQTGRQFF
TRBV11-2	.	CASSLSSGWSGRDYNEQYF
TRBV12-3/TRBV12-4	TRBJ2-7	CASSLFLSGGSYEQYF
TRBV12-3/TRBV12-4	TRBJ2-3	CASSSRDLPLRGADTLYF
TRBV28	TRBJ2-5	CPSSKRQGQETRYF
TRBV12-3/TRBV12-4	TRBJ2-2	CASNRDRRNTGELFF
TRBV28	TRBJ1-2	CACSSLGIWGYTF
TRBV6-4	TRBJ2-1	CASRVRTGSYEQFF
TRBV4-2	TRBJ2-7	CAGSQESGGRGVQYF
TRBV6-6	TRBJ2-7	CASSSGPQYEQYF
TRBV4-1	TRBJ2-7	CVSIHRRGAYEQYF
TRBV29-1	TRBJ2-7	CSVGGTGSSYVQYF
TRBV6-5	TRBJ2-7	CTSRPLTASYEQYF
TRBV9	TRBJ2-3	CASSAFLAGSTDTQYF